The 6 T cell receptor beta chains below all came from one sample that was sequenced in a study of cytomegalovirus exposure and HLA in healthy donors. Some clones are missing from TCRdb's copy, which holds only in-frame ones; the method was immunoSEQ multiplex PCR. This sample carries 130,000 to 150,000 clones, roughly 87% of them seen once, and the ten largest clones take 3.5% to 5%. Sequenced: PBMCs. The receptors originated from a man younger than 30 in good health and CMV-seropositive.

CDR3 sequence: CASAHSGQGASIYF. The CDR3 nucleotides read TGTGCTAGTGCCCATTCCGGACAGGGGGCCTCCATATATTTT. The chain is built from TRBV12-5 and TRBJ1-3; 11 nucleotides agree with TRBD1. Germline CDR1 is LGHNT and CDR2 is FRNRAP. The CDR3 length is 14 residues. The V and J ends lost 7 bases and 11 bases, in that order; junction bases with no gene match: 10.

The chain recombines TRBV5-1 with TRBJ1-2; D gene uncertain. Germline V gives CDR1 SGHRS, CDR2 YFSETQ. The CDR3 runs 13 residues. V lost 4 bases and J 0 bases, leaving 7 bases between the germline ends. CDR3 loop: CASSQDPNYGYTF. CDR3 nucleotide sequence: TGCGCCAGCAGCCAGGATCCTAACTATGGCTACACCTTC. The full variable domain, with the rest looked up from reference TRBV5-1 and TRBJ1-2, is KAGVTQTPRYLIKTRGQQVTLSCSPISGHRSVSWYQQTPGQGLQFLFEYFSETQRNKGNFPGRFSGRQFSNSRSEMNVSTLELGDSALYLCASSQDPNYGYTFGSGTRLTVV.

The chain couples TRBV6-5 to TRBJ1-1; no definite D call. V lost 7 bases to trimming and J lost 5 bases, with 11 bases between them. The CDR3 extends over 12 amino acids. Germline CDR1 reads MNHEY; CDR2 reads SVGAGI. CDR3 sequence: CASKMGRTEAFF. Here the CDR3 DNA reads TGTGCCAGCAAGATGGGGAGGACTGAAGCTTTCTTT.

The rearrangement uses TRBV14 and TRBJ1-6; unclear D gene. CDR1 SGHDN and CDR2 FVKESK come from the germline V gene. V was pared by 0 bases and J by 8 bases, with 8 bases between. This CDR3 contains 14 residues. CDR3 nucleotide sequence: TGTGCCAGCAGCCAAGAAATGAGGGATTCACCCCTCCACTTT. Translation gives CASSQEMRDSPLHF.

The rearrangement uses TRBV7-2 and TRBJ2-1; 7 bases line up with TRBD2. Germline V CDR1 and CDR2: SGHTA, FQGNSA. V dropped 6 bases and J dropped 7; count of bases not matched to a gene: 18. CDR3 size: 17 residues. DNA of the CDR3: TGTGCCAGCAGACATCGGGACTACGGATTTGGAGATAATGAGCAGTTCTTC. Residues: CASRHRDYGFGDNEQFF.

The rearrangement links TRBV28 to TRBJ1-5; no reliable D call. V lost 3 bases and J 4 bases, leaving 13 bases between the germline ends. Germline V gene lookup returns CDR1 MDHEN and CDR2 SYDVKM. The CDR3 runs to 15 residues. The CDR3 loop reads CASSFPTEGNQPQHF. CDR3 bases: TGTGCCAGCAGTTTTCCCACCGAGGGAAATCAGCCCCAGCATTTT.